The 5 T cell receptor beta chains listed next were all sequenced from one sample in a study of OX40 agonist ivuxolimab in advanced cancers. Produced via immunoSEQ multiplex PCR; TCRdb's table is partial and in-frame only. The table includes fewer than 90,000 clones, around nine tenths detected once. This material consisted of CD4+ or CD8+ T cells sorted from blood, taken in a trial of the OX40 agonist ivuxolimab. Receptors originate from an adult with an advanced solid tumor such as melanoma, head and neck, liver or kidney cancer.

This rearrangement joins TRBV19 to TRBJ2-3; tentatively, D is TRBD2 (6 bases). This CDR3 contains 14 residues. Trimming removed 6 bases from V and 1 base from J, with 11 bases in between. Per the germline V gene, CDR1 is LNHDA and CDR2 is SQIVND (reference sequence). In DNA, the CDR3 is TGTGCCAGTAGAGTCGGAGGGGGCACAGATACGCAGTATTTT. Its translation is CASRVGGGTDTQYF.

V gene TRBV27 combines with J gene TRBJ2-2; D is perhaps TRBD1 (6 bases). Looked up from germline, CDR1 is MNHEY and CDR2 is SMNVEV (reference sequence). With 3 bases removed from V and 1 base from J, the gap between germline ends came to 9 bases. This CDR3 region has 15 residues. The CDR3 reads CASSFEGVNTGELFF. CDR3 bases: TGTGCCAGCAGTTTTGAGGGGGTGAACACCGGGGAGCTGTTTTTT.

This chain joins TRBV5-4 and TRBJ2-2; 7 nucleotides align to TRBD1. J lost 6 bases, V lost 3 bases, and 8 bases had no gene match. The germline gives CDR1 SGHNT, CDR2 YYREEE (reference sequence). The CDR3 length is 15 residues. The CDR3 nucleotides are TGTGCCAGCAGCTCCCAGGACAGGACGGCCGGGGAGCTGTTTTTT. Its translation: CASSSQDRTAGELFF.

The J gene is TRBJ2-2, the V gene TRBV5-5; TRBD1 matches at 7 bases. Losses at the gene ends were 7 bases for V and 5 bases for J; bases not matched to a gene: 11. Germline-derived CDR1 and CDR2 are SGHKS and YYEKEE (reference sequence). There are 15 residues in the CDR3. CDR3 protein: CASSTDRDWTGELFF. DNA of the CDR3: TGTGCCAGCTCAACTGACAGGGATTGGACCGGGGAGCTGTTTTTT.

V is TRBV29-1 and J is TRBJ2-1; D is possibly TRBD2 (5 bases). CDR1 SQVTM and CDR2 ANQGSEA come from the germline V gene. The V gene lost 3 bases and the J gene lost 10 bases, with 19 bases spanning the gap. The CDR3 extends over 14 amino acids. The CDR3 is CSVDRSGASGEQFF. The CDR3 nucleotides read TGCAGCGTTGATCGGTCAGGAGCTTCGGGGGAGCAGTTCTTC.